This T cell receptor beta chain was recovered during a study of neurological immune-mediated disorders. Regarding time point: longitudinal time-point 2. Synthesis of cDNA was accomplished via 5'RACE employing 10-nucleotide random UMIs. TCRdb called the 5' RACE reads again in MiXCR, with one record for every CDR3 protein. The sample shows 65,000 to 85,000 distinct CDR3 sequences, 4.5% to 7.5% of them seen only once. Whole-study results and caveats: HTLV-1-associated myelopathy had the most TCR clonal expansion, and multiple sclerosis had the least, less than healthy controls.

In this sample, this clonotype turned up many times. Its specificity is unknown. The specimen was PBMCs. The receptor comes from a woman aged 60-75 years with multiple sclerosis.

The CDR3 sequence: CAISESGNEQFF. The CDR3 coding sequence is TGTGCCATCAGTGAGTCTGGCAATGAGCAGTTCTTC. The chain combines TRBV10-3 with TRBJ2-1; no clear D gene. Germline V lookup: CDR1 ENHRY, CDR2 SYGVKD. The CDR3 is made up of 12 amino acids. V was cut by 0 bases and J by 6 bases, with 3 bases left in between.